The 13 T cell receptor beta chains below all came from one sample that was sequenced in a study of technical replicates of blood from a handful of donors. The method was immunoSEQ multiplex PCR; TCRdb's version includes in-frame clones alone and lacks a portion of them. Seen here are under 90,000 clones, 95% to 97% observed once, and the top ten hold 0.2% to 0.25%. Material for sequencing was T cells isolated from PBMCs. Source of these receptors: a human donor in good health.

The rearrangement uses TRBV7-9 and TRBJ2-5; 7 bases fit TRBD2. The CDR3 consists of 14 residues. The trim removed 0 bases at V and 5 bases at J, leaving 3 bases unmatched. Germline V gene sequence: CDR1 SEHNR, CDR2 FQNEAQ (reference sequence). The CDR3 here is CASSLAGGTETQYF. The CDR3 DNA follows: TGTGCCAGCAGCTTAGCGGGAGGGACTGAGACCCAGTACTTC.

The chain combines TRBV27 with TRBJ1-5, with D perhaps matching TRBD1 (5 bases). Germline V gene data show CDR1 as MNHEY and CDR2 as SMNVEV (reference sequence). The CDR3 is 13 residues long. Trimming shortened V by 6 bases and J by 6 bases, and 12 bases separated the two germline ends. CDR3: CASSISRVQPQHF. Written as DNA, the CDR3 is TGTGCCAGCAGCATCTCCAGGGTTCAGCCCCAGCATTTT.

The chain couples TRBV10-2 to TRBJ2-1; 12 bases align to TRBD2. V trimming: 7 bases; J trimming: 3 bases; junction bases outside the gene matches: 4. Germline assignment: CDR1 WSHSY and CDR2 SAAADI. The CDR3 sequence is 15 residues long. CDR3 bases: TGCGCCAGCACCCTACTAGCGGGGGGCTACAATGAGCAGTTCTTC. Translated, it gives CASTLLAGGYNEQFF.

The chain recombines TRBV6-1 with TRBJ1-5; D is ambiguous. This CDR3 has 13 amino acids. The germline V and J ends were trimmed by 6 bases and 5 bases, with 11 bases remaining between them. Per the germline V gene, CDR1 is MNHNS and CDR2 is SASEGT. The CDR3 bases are TGTGCCAGCAGAGACTCTGGCCATCAGCCCCAGCATTTT. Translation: CASRDSGHQPQHF.

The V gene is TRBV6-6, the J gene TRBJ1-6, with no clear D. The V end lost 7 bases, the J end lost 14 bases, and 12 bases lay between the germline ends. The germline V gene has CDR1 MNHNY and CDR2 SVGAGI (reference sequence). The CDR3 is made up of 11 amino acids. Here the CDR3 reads CASTDEDTLHF. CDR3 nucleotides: TGTGCCAGCACCGATGAAGACACCCTCCACTTT.

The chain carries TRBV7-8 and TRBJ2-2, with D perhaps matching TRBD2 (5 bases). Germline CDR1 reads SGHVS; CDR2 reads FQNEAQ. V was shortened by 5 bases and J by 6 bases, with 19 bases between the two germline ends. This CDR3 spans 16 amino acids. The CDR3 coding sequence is TGTGCCAGCAGCCCTAGAGGGAATAGTCTCCCCGGGGAGCTGTTTTTT. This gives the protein CASSPRGNSLPGELFF. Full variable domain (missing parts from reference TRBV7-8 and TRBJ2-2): GAGVSQSPRYKVAKRGQDVALRCDPISGHVSLFWYQQALGQGPEFLTYFQNEAQLDKSGLPSDRFFAERPEGSVSTLKIQRTQQEDSAVYLCASSPRGNSLPGELFFGEGSRLTVL.

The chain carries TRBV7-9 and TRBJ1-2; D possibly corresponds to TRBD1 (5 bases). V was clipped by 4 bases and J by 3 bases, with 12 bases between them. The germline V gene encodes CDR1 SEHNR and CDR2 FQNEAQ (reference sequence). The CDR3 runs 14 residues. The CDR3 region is CASSSPRDDYGYTF. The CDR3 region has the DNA TGTGCCAGCAGCTCCCCCAGGGATGACTATGGCTACACCTTC.

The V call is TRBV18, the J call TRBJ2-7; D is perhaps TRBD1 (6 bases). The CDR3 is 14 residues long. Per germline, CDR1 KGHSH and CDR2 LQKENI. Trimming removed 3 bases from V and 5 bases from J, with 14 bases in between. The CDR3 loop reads CASSPDSSIDEQYF. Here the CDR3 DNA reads TGTGCCAGCTCACCGGACAGTTCTATCGACGAGCAGTACTTC.

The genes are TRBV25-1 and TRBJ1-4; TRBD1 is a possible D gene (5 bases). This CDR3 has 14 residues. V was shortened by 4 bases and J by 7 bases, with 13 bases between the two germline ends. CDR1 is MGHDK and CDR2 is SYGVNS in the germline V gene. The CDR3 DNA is TGTGCCAGCAGTGTTCAGGGTCTAGGTGAAAAACTGTTTTTT. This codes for CASSVQGLGEKLFF.

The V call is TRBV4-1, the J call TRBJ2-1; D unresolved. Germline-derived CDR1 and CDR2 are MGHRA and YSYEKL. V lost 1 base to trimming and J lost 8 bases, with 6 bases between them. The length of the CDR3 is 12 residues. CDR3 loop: CASSQVGYEQFF. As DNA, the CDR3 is TGCGCCAGCAGCCAAGTCGGGTATGAGCAGTTCTTC.

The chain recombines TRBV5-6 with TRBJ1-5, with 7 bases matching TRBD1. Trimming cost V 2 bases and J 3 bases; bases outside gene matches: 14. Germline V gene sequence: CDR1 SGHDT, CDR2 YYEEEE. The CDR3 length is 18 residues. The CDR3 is CASSFNRNRGSHNQPQHF. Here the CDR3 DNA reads TGTGCCAGCAGCTTCAACCGAAACAGGGGCTCCCACAATCAGCCCCAGCATTTT.

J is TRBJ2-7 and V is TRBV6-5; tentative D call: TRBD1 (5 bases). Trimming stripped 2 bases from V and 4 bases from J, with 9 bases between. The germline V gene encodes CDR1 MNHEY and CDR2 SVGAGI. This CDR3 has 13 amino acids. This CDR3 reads CASSYADSYEQYF. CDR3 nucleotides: TGTGCCAGCAGTTACGCAGACAGTTACGAGCAGTACTTC.

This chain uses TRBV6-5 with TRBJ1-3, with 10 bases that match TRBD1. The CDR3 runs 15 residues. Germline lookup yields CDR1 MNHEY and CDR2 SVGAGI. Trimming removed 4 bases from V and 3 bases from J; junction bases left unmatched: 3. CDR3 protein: CASSLTGGGGNTIYF. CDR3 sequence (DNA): TGTGCCAGCAGTTTGACAGGGGGCGGTGGAAACACCATATATTTT.